This T cell receptor (beta chain) was recovered during a study of CD8+ T cells in alopecia areata. Regarding the study as a whole: Although TCR sharing was seen in mice, sharing across patients was less clear, possibly for HLA-related reasons. Across lesional scalp, and particularly alopecia totalis/universalis, clonality surpassed that of normal scalp.

The treatment was: oral pan-JAK inhibitor, 5-10 mg twice daily. With respect to this clone: No antigen is known for it.

Reverse transcription of extracted RNA yielded cDNA, which provided the sequencing template. Some clones are missing from TCRdb's copy, which holds only in-frame ones; the method was immunoSEQ multiplex PCR. The profile shows 200,000 to 250,000 clones, about 64% of them singletons. This receptor was obtained from a human donor with alopecia areata. Sequencing used CD4+ T cells sorted from blood, obtained at week 4, from a patient treated with tofacitinib.

CDR3 residues: CAWSVQKRRQFF. The CDR3 DNA reads TGTGCCTGGAGTGTACAGAAGCGACGGCAGTTCTTC. This chain uses TRBV30 with TRBJ2-1; D remains unclear. V shed 0 bases and J shed 12 bases, with 12 bases lying between them. The CDR3 contains 12 residues. Germline V gene sequence: CDR1 GTSNPN, CDR2 SVGIG (reference sequence).